The clone carrying this TCR beta chain showed up just a few times. Its matching antigen is unknown. The data derive from a study of CD8 T cells in ankylosing spondylitis. Germline V gene lookup returns CDR1 SGHRS and CDR2 YFSETQ. This CDR3 comprises 15 residues. The trim removed 4 bases at V and 6 bases at J, leaving 9 bases unmatched. MiXCR, applied by TCRdb to the 5' RACE reads, yields one record per CDR3 protein. This table holds around 450,000 distinct CDR3 sequences, roughly 26% found once. Study-level results: Matched ankylosing spondylitis synovial fluid reportedly showed significant enrichment of disease-linked clones. Ankylosing spondylitis blood appeared to carry a characteristic TCR beta motif of several highly homologous variants.

This clonotype was sampled from a male donor with ankylosing spondylitis. The sample consisted of blood, either unsorted or a sorted T cell fraction (not recorded which). The gene calls are TRBV5-1 and TRBJ2-2, with 7 bases fitting TRBD1. The CDR3 reads CASSPTLGGSGELFF. CDR3 bases: TGCGCCAGCAGCCCCACCCTAGGGGGCTCCGGGGAGCTGTTTTTT.